This T cell receptor (beta chain) was documented in a study of lymphopenia after photon versus proton radiotherapy (dated by TCRdb to about 2019). About the investigation overall: The study compared the immunological effects of photon versus proton radiation therapy in patients with gastrointestinal tumors who developed high-grade lymphopenia. The cohort comprised 20 or so patients with gastrointestinal tumors who received either photon or proton therapy and then developed lymphopenia. The study aimed to characterize how the two radiation modalities differ in their impact on the immune system. What the work shows at the level of the full study, not this receptor alone: The authors looked at the survival association only in patients who died, and they framed better survival with proton therapy as a possibility rather than a demonstrated result. After the lymphocyte count nadir, repertoires from photon-treated patients showed oligoclonal expansion, particularly of CD8+ Temra cells, and this expansion drove the decline in diversity. Proton-treated patients stayed relatively stable during treatment, while photon-treated patients lost naive T cells and TCR diversity and gained effector/memory populations. Among patients across the cohort who died, overall survival time showed an inverse correlation with a larger post-nadir drop in TCR diversity.

Reading the germline V gene gives CDR1 SGHTA and CDR2 FQGNSA. The CDR3, from cysteine to phenylalanine, totals 17 residues. Left in the record is the CDR3 DNA by itself, 51 bases read in frame from the first base. Trimming removed 6 bases from V and 2 bases from J, leaving 20 bases between the germline ends. The library came from the immunoSEQ multiplex PCR assay. T cell repertoires were profiled by deep sequencing of rearranged TCR beta loci, alongside multiparametric flow cytometry. Drawn from immuneACCESS, this table holds only the in-frame rearrangements with V and J called that TCRdb kept. Clones are partly lost; checked studies trace under half to an unresolved V gene and leave the rest unexplained. The table for this sample lists tens of thousands of clones; roughly 83% of them were counted only once. The ten largest clones capture 2.1% of the sample. Comments on this clone: Its cognate antigen has yet to be identified. Within one base of it there is no much larger clone, and no base qualities were kept.

The receptor's source is a man aged 55-75 years with pancreatic cancer. The chain employs TRBV7-2 and TRBJ1-5, with TRBD1 tentatively as D gene (5 bases match). The sample in question was peripheral blood, obtained from a patient treated with proton-based radiotherapy. The nucleotide sequence is TGTGCCAGCAGTACCGTCCCGGGGGGTCAGGGCAATCAGCCCCAGCATTTT. This translates into CASSTVPGGQGNQPQHF.